These T cell receptor beta chains were read from a single sample in a study of shared clonotypes between healthy human individuals. Data came from immunoSEQ multiplex PCR; TCRdb stores just in-frame clones and leaves some out. The sample has roughly 1 million clones, approximately 72% seen once. Sequenced sample: memory CD4+ T cells sorted from blood. All receptors come from a man aged 18 to 35 in good health. Each CDR3 is given with its conserved first and last residue. A D gene is named only where the DNA matches it firmly. A row's size may be missing; if present it is once, few, many or a size class.

clone_size	v_call	d_call	j_call	cdr3_aa	cdr3_nt
-	TRBV7-9	-	TRBJ2-6	CASSSGANVLTF	TGTGCCAGCAGCTCTGGGGCCAACGTCCTGACTTTC
-	TRBV2	-	TRBJ1-6	CASSSEGPLHF	TGTGCCAGCAGTTCAGAGGGACCCCTCCACTTT
few	TRBV19	TRBD1	TRBJ1-2	CASNDRAIYGYTF	TGTGCCAGTAATGACAGGGCCATTTATGGCTACACCTTC
-	TRBV5-1	TRBD2	TRBJ2-2	CASSPRLAGGPGNGELFF	TGCGCCAGCAGCCCCCGGCTAGCGGGGGGCCCGGGGAACGGGGAGCTGTTTTTT
-	TRBV7-2	-	TRBJ2-7	CASSLGVSYEQYF	TGTGCCAGCAGCTTAGGGGTCAGCTACGAGCAGTACTTC
few	TRBV7-9	-	TRBJ2-5	CASSLTETQYF	TGTGCCAGCAGCTTAACAGAGACCCAGTACTTC
-	TRBV5-1	TRBD1	TRBJ2-7	CASSLQGSSYEQYF	TGCGCCAGCAGCTTACAGGGGAGCTCCTACGAGCAGTACTTC
-	TRBV27	TRBD2	TRBJ2-5	CASRPAGVETQYF	TGTGCCAGCAGGCCAGCGGGAGTGGAGACCCAGTACTTC
-	TRBV6-6	-	TRBJ1-6	CASSSKQGSLLHF	TGTGCCAGCAGTTCAAAACAGGGAAGTCTCCTCCACTTT
-	TRBV30	TRBD2	TRBJ2-1	CAWRLAGANNEQFF	TGTGCCTGGAGATTAGCGGGGGCCAACAATGAGCAGTTCTTC
-	TRBV30	-	TRBJ1-6	CAWSVRTVDSPLHF	TGTGCCTGGAGTGTACGAACAGTAGATTCACCCCTCCACTTT
-	TRBV4-1	TRBD1	TRBJ1-1	CASHGDRNTEAFF	TGCGCCAGCCATGGGGACAGGAACACTGAAGCTTTCTTT
-	TRBV21-1	-	TRBJ1-6	CASRRQGGRSPLHF	TGTGCCAGCAGACGACAGGGGGGACGATCACCCCTCCACTTT
once	TRBV4-3	-	TRBJ1-2	CASSHPGVNYGYTF	TGCGCCAGCAGCCATCCAGGGGTGAACTATGGCTACACCTTC
-	TRBV11-3	TRBD2	TRBJ2-3	CASSSLAGADTQYF	TGTGCCAGCAGCTCGCTAGCGGGGGCAGATACGCAGTATTTT
-	TRBV9	-	TRBJ1-6	CASSVEGSNNSPLHF	TGTGCCAGCAGCGTAGAGGGCAGCAATAATTCACCCCTCCACTTT
-	TRBV5-8	-	TRBJ1-5	CASRRIINQPQHF	TGTGCCTCCCGGCGGATCATCAATCAGCCCCAGCATTTT
-	TRBV28	-	TRBJ2-7	CASSLMLYEQYF	TGTGCCAGCAGTTTGATGCTCTACGAGCAGTACTTC
-	TRBV28	TRBD1	TRBJ1-4	CASSFGGGAGGKLFF	TGTGCCAGCAGTTTCGGAGGGGGCGCCGGGGGAAAACTGTTTTTT
-	TRBV10-3	-	TRBJ1-1	CAISARGKNTEAFF	TGTGCCATCAGTGCTCGGGGAAAGAACACTGAAGCTTTCTTT
-	TRBV12-5	-	TRBJ1-2	CASGLVPGRYGYTF	TGTGCTAGTGGTTTGGTACCAGGACGCTATGGCTACACCTTC
-	TRBV7-7	TRBD2	TRBJ2-1	CASSPTGTSGSREQFF	TGTGCTAGCAGCCCGACCGGGACTAGCGGGAGTCGGGAGCAGTTCTTC
-	TRBV4-1	TRBD2	TRBJ2-7	CASSQDRGGDRGRDEQYF	TGCGCCAGCAGCCAAGACAGGGGCGGGGATCGCGGGAGGGACGAGCAGTACTTC
-	TRBV28	TRBD1	TRBJ2-7	CASSRGQGYEQYF	TGTGCCAGCAGCCGGGGACAGGGCTACGAGCAGTACTTC
-	TRBV9	TRBD1	TRBJ2-7	CASSARQGAGEQYF	TGTGCCAGCAGCGCCCGACAGGGGGCGGGAGAGCAGTACTTC
few	TRBV19	-	TRBJ1-1	CASMAYGFKNTEAFF	TGTGCCAGTATGGCTTACGGGTTCAAGAACACTGAAGCTTTCTTT
few	TRBV7-2	-	TRBJ2-7	CASSLEQGSYEQYF	TGTGCCAGCAGCTTAGAACAGGGCTCCTACGAGCAGTACTTC
-	TRBV18	TRBD1	TRBJ2-2	CASSPPGQEYTGELFF	TGTGCCAGCTCACCACCGGGACAGGAGTACACCGGGGAGCTGTTTTTT
-	TRBV27	-	TRBJ1-1	CASSLRSGPPTEAFF	TGTGCCAGCAGTTTAAGGTCCGGGCCTCCCACTGAAGCTTTCTTT
once	TRBV2	-	TRBJ1-3	CASSGGSSGNTIYF	TGTGCCAGCAGTGGGGGAAGCTCTGGAAACACCATATATTTT
-	TRBV5-1	TRBD2	TRBJ2-2	CASSLEGLAGYTGELFF	TGCGCCAGCAGCTTGGAAGGACTAGCGGGCTACACCGGGGAGCTGTTTTTT
-	TRBV5-1	TRBD2	TRBJ2-1	CASSQTSGEQFF	TGCGCCAGCAGCCAGACTAGCGGGGAGCAGTTCTTC
-	TRBV19	-	TRBJ2-4	CASSIRGLPHIQYF	TGTGCCAGTAGTATCAGGGGACTCCCCCATATTCAGTACTTC
many	TRBV10-2	-	TRBJ2-2	CASSEREAGELFF	TGCGCCAGCAGTGAACGGGAAGCCGGGGAGCTGTTTTTT
few	TRBV10-3	TRBD1	TRBJ1-2	CAISEWRQGDAGYTF	TGTGCCATCAGTGAATGGAGGCAGGGGGATGCTGGCTACACCTTC
-	TRBV11-2	-	TRBJ1-2	CASSLVSRGDYGYTF	TGTGCCAGCAGCTTAGTCTCAAGAGGGGACTATGGCTACACCTTC
-	TRBV5-1	-	TRBJ1-5	CASSLDGAYQPQHF	TGCGCCAGCAGCTTGGACGGGGCGTATCAGCCCCAGCATTTT
few	TRBV28	-	TRBJ1-2	CASSRGGHNDGYTF	TGTGCCAGCAGCCGGGGGGGGCATAACGATGGCTACACCTTC
once	TRBV5-1	-	TRBJ1-1	CASSLRLEGTEAFF	TGCGCCAGCAGCTTGAGGTTGGAGGGCACTGAAGCTTTCTTT
-	TRBV9	-	TRBJ1-3	CASSVGGNTIYF	TGTGCCAGCAGCGTCGGAGGAAACACCATATATTTT
-	TRBV2	-	TRBJ1-1	CASREGENTEAFF	TGTGCCAGCCGGGAAGGGGAGAACACTGAAGCTTTCTTT
-	TRBV7-2	-	TRBJ2-7	CASSFGEREQYF	TGTGCCAGCAGCTTCGGGGAACGGGAGCAGTACTTC
-	TRBV7-6	-	TRBJ1-2	CASSSLGGAQYGYTF	TGTGCCAGCAGCTCACTCGGGGGCGCGCAGTATGGCTACACCTTC
once	TRBV11-2	TRBD1	TRBJ2-5	CASSPTGGPSETQYF	TGTGCCAGCAGCCCTACAGGGGGTCCCAGCGAGACCCAGTACTTC
once	TRBV11-2	-	TRBJ2-1	CASSLVGSGWGNEQFF	TGTGCCAGCAGCTTAGTGGGCAGCGGTTGGGGGAATGAGCAGTTCTTC
-	TRBV28	TRBD1	TRBJ1-2	CASSRISTGFYGYTF	TGTGCCAGCAGTCGAATATCGACAGGGTTCTATGGCTACACCTTC
-	TRBV7-9	-	TRBJ2-7	CASSSVGDEQYF	TGTGCCAGCAGCTCGGTAGGGGACGAGCAGTACTTC
-	TRBV4-3	TRBD1	TRBJ2-3	CASSQDWDRATDTQYF	TGCGCCAGCAGCCAAGATTGGGACAGGGCAACAGATACGCAGTATTTT
few	TRBV5-1	-	TRBJ1-5	CASSFTGQGQPQHF	TGCGCCAGCAGCTTCACAGGGCAGGGGCAGCCCCAGCATTTT
-	TRBV28	TRBD1	TRBJ2-4	CASSIQGPRNIQYF	TGTGCCAGCAGTATACAGGGGCCTAGAAACATTCAGTACTTC
-	TRBV4-3	-	TRBJ1-4	CASSGGLSESEKLFF	TGCGCCAGCAGCGGAGGGCTGTCTGAGAGTGAAAAACTGTTTTTT
-	TRBV9	-	TRBJ1-6	CASRRSGGGNSPLHF	TGTGCCAGCAGGAGGTCTGGGGGAGGCAATTCACCCCTCCACTTT
-	TRBV7-2	TRBD1	TRBJ2-5	CASSSRDRGRETQYF	TGTGCCAGCAGCTCCAGGGACAGGGGGCGAGAGACCCAGTACTTC
-	TRBV11-2	TRBD2	TRBJ2-5	CASSSGTSWQKETQYF	TGTGCCAGCAGCTCCGGGACTAGCTGGCAGAAAGAGACCCAGTACTTC
once	TRBV7-2	TRBD2	TRBJ2-5	CASSLKEGGRETQYF	TGTGCCAGCAGCTTAAAAGAGGGAGGGCGGGAGACCCAGTACTTC
-	TRBV6-6	-	TRBJ2-1	CASSYPDNEQFF	TGTGCCAGCAGTTACCCGGACAATGAGCAGTTCTTC